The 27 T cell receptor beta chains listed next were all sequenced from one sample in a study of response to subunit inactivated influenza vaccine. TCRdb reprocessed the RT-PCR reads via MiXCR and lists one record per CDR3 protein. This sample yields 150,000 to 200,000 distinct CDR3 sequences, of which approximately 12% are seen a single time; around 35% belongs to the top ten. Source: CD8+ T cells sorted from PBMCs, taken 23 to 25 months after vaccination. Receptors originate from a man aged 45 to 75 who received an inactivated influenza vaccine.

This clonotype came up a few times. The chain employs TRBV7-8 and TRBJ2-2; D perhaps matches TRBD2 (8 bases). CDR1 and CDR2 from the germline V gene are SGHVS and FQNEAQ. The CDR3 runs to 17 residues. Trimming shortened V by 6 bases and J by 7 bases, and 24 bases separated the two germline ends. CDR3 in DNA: TGTGCCAGCAGTACCCCCCTCGGGAGGGGGCAGGGCGGGGAGCTGTTTTTT. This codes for CASSTPLGRGQGGELFF.

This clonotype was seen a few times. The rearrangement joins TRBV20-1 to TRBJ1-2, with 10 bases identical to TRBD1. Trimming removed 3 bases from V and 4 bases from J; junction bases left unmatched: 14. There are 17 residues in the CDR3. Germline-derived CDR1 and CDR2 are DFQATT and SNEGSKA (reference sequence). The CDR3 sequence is CSASVRDRGSMSYGYTF. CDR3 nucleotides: TGCAGTGCTAGCGTTAGGGACAGGGGCTCCATGAGCTATGGCTACACCTTC.

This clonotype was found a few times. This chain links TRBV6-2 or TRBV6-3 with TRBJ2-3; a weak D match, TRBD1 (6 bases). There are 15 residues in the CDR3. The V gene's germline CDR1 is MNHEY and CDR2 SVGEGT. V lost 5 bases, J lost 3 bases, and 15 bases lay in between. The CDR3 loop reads CASSREQGWTDTQYF. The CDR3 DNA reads TGTGCCAGCAGTAGGGAACAGGGCTGGACAGATACGCAGTATTTT.

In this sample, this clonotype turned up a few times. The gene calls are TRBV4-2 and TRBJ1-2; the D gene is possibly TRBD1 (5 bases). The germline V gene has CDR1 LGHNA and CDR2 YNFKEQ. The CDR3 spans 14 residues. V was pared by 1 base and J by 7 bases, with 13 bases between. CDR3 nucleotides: TGTGCCAGCAGCCAAGTTCCGCCTGGGGGTGGCTACACCTTC. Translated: CASSQVPPGGGYTF.

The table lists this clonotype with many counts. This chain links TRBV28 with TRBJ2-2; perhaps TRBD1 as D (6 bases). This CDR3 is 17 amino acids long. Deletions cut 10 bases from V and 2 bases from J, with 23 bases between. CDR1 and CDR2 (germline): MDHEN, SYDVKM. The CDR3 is CATSSHPDRRNTGELFF. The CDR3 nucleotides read TGTGCCACCTCGTCACACCCCGACAGGAGAAACACCGGGGAGCTGTTTTTT.

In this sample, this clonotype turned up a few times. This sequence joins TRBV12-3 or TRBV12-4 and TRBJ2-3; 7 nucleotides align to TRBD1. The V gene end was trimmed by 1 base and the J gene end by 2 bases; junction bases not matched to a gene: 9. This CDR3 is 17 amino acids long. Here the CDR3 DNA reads TGTGCCAGCAGTTTAGTTGGGGGACAGCCTCCCACAGATACGCAGTATTTT. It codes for CASSLVGGQPPTDTQYF.

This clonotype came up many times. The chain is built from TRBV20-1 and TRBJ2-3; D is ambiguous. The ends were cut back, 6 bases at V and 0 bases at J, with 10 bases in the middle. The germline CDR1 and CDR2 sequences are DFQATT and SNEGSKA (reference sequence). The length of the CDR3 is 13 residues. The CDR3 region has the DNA TGCAGTGCCCCCATTGGGAGCACAGATACGCAGTATTTT. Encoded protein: CSAPIGSTDTQYF.

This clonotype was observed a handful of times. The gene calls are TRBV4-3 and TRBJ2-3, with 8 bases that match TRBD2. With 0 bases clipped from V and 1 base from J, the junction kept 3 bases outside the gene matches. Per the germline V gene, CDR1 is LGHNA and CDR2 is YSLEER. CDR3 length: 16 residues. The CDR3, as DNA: TGCGCCAGCAGCCAAGATCGGCGGGAGGGCACAGATACGCAGTATTTT. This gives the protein CASSQDRREGTDTQYF.

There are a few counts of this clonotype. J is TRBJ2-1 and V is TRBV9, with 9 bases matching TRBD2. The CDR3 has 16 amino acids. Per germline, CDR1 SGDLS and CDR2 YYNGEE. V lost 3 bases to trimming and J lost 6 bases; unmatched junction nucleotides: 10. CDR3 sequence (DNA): TGTGCCAGCAGCGCCCAGGCTAGCGGGGCCCGCAATGAGCAGTTCTTC. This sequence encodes CASSAQASGARNEQFF.

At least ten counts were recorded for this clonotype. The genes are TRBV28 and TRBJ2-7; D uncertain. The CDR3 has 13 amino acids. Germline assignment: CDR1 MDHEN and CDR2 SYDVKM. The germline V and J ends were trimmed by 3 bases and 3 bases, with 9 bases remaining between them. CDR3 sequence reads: CASSLSENYEQYF. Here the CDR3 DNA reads TGTGCCAGCAGTTTGAGCGAAAACTACGAGCAGTACTTC.

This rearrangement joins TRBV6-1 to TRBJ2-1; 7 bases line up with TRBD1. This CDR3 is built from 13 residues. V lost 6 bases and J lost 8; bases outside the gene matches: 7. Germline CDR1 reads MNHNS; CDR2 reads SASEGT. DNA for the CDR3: TGTGCCAGCAGCCGAACGCAGGGGGATGAGCAGTTCTTC. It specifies CASSRTQGDEQFF.

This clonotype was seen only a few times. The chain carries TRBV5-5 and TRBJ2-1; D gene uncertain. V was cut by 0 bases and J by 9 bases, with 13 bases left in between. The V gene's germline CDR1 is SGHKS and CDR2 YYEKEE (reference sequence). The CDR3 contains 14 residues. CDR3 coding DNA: TGTGCCAGCAGCTTGGTGCAGAAAGGCAGTGAGCAGTTCTTC. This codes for CASSLVQKGSEQFF.

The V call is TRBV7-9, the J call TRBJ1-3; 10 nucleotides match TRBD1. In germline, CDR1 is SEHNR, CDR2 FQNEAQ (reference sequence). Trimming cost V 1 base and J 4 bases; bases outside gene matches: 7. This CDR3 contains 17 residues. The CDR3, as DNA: TGTGCCAGCAGCTTAGGTCCGACAGGGGGCTTCGGAAACACCATATATTTT. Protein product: CASSLGPTGGFGNTIYF.

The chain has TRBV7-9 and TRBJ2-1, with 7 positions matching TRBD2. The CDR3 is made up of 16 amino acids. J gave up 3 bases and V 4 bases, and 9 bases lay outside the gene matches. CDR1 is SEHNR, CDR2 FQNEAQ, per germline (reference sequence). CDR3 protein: CASSSAGYTDYNEQFF. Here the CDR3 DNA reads TGTGCCAGCAGCTCAGCGGGATATACCGACTACAATGAGCAGTTCTTC.

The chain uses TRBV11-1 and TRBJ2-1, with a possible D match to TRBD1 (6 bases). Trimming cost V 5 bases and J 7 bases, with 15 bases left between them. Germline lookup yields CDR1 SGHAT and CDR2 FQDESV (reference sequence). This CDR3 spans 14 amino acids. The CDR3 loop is CASSLRGRGNEQFF. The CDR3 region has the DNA TGTGCCAGCAGCCTCAGGGGTAGGGGAAATGAGCAGTTCTTC.

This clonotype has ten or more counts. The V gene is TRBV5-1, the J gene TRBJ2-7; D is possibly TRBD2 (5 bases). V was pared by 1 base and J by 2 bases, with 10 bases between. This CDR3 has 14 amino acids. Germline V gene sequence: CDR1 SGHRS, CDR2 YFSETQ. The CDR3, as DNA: TGCGCCAGCAGCTTGACGGGATACACCTACGAGCAGTACTTC. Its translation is CASSLTGYTYEQYF.

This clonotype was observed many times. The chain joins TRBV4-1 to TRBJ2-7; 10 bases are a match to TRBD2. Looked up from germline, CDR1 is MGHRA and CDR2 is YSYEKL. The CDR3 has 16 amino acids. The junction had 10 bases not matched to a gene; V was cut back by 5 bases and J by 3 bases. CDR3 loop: CASSASGLADYYEQYF. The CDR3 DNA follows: TGCGCCAGCAGCGCCTCAGGACTAGCGGATTACTACGAGCAGTACTTC.

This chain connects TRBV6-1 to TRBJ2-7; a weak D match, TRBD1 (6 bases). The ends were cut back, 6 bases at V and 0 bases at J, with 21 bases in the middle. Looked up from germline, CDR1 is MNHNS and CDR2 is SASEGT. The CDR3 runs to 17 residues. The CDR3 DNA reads TGTGCCAGCAGAAGTGGACAGACCGTATGGGGCTCCTACGAGCAGTACTTC. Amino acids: CASRSGQTVWGSYEQYF.

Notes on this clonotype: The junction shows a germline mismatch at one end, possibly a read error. The CDR3 here is CAISELGAQPNSYEQYF. The CDR3 DNA is TGTGCCATCAGTGAACTTGGGGCGCAACCAAACTCCTATGAGCAGTACTTC. The chain employs TRBV10-3 and TRBJ2-7; weak D call: TRBD1 (5 bases). The germline V gene has CDR1 ENHRY and CDR2 SYGVKD. The CDR3 covers 17 residues.

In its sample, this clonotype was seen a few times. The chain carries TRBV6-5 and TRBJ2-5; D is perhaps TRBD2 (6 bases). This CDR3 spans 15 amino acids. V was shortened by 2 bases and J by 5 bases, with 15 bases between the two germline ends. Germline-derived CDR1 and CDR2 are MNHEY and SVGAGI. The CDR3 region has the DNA TGTGCCAGCAGTTACCGCCTAGGAGGGCGGGAGACCCAGTACTTC. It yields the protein CASSYRLGGRETQYF.

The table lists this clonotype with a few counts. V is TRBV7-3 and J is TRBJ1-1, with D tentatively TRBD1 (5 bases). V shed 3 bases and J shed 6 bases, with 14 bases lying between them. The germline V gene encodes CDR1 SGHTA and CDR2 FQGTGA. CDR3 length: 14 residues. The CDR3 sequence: CASSFSGLGAEAFF. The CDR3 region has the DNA TGTGCCAGCAGCTTTTCAGGGTTAGGGGCTGAAGCTTTCTTT.

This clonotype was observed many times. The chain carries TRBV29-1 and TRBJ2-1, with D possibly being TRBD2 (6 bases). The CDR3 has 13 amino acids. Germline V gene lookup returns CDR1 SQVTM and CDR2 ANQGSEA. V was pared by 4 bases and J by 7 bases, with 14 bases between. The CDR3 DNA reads TGCAGCGTTGTCTTCCTAGCGACGAATGAGCAGTTCTTC. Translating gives CSVVFLATNEQFF.

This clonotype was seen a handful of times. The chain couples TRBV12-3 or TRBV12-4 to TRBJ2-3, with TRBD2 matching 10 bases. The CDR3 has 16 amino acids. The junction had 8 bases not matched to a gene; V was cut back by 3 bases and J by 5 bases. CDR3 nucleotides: TGTGCCAGCAGTTTCCCTAGCGGGAGTATAGTAGATACGCAGTATTTT. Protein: CASSFPSGSIVDTQYF.

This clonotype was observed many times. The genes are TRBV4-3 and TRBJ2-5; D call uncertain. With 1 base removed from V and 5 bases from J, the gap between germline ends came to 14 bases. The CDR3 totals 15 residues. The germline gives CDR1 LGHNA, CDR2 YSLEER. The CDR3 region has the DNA TGCGCCAGCAGCCAAGTCGTGGGCTTGAAGGAGACCCAGTACTTC. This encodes CASSQVVGLKETQYF.

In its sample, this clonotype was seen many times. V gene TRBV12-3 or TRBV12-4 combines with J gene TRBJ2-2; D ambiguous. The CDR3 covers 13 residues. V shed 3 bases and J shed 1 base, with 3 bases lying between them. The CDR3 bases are TGTGCCAGCAGTTTTATGAACACCGGGGAGCTGTTTTTT. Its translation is CASSFMNTGELFF.

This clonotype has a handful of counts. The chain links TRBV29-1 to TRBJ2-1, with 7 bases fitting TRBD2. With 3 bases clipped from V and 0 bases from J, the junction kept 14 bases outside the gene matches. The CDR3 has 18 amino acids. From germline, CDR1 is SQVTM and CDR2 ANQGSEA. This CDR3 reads CSVDWVASGAFSYNEQFF. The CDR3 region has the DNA TGCAGCGTTGACTGGGTGGCGAGCGGGGCCTTCTCCTACAATGAGCAGTTCTTC.

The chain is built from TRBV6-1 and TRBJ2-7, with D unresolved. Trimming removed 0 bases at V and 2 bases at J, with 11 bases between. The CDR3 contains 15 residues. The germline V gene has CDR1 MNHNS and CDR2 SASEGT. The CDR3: CASSEAPGPTYEQYF. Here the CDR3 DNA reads TGTGCCAGCAGTGAAGCCCCGGGTCCAACCTACGAGCAGTACTTC.